Listed below are T cell receptor beta chains from one sample, sequenced in a study of blood T cell repertoires in COVID-19. Here immunoSEQ multiplex PCR was the method, and the copy in TCRdb shows in-frame clones only, minus some. The repertoire includes some 200,000 clones, 88% of them detected once, and approximately 6% sits in the top ten. The sequencing sample was made of peripheral blood. The receptors here all came from a middle-aged man with active or convalescent COVID-19. CDR3s include the opening cysteine and the closing phenylalanine or tryptophan. A D gene is named only where the DNA matches it firmly. The listing skips clone size in some rows; elsewhere it reads once, few, many or a size class.

clone size,V gene,D gene,J gene,CDR3 DNA,CDR3 protein
NA,TRBV27,TRBD2,TRBJ2-7,TGTGCCAGCAGTTCGTTAGCGGGTGCCTACGAGCAGTACTTC,CASSSLAGAYEQYF
once,TRBV3-1/TRBV3-2,NA,TRBJ1-2,TGTGCCAGCAGCCAAGTCGGGCAGGGTGGCGGCTACACCTTC,CASSQVGQGGGYTF
once,TRBV5-1,TRBD2,TRBJ2-3,TGCGCCAGCAGCAGGAAAGCGGGACCTAGCACAGATACGCAGTATTTT,CASSRKAGPSTDTQYF
NA,TRBV6-5,NA,TRBJ1-1,TGTGCCACAACCGGACAGATGAACACTGAAGCTTTCTTT,CATTGQMNTEAFF
NA,TRBV24-1,NA,TRBJ1-1,TGTGCCACCAGTGAAGGGGTCCTGAACACTGAAGCTTTCTTT,CATSEGVLNTEAFF
few,TRBV4-1,NA,TRBJ1-3,TGCGCCAGCAGCCACCCCCCGAGGACTCCTCCAGGAAACACCATATATTTT,CASSHPPRTPPGNTIYF
NA,TRBV29-1,NA,TRBJ2-1,TGCAGCACTGGGGGATGGACAGAGTACAATGAGCAGTTCTTC,CSTGGWTEYNEQFF
NA,TRBV7-2,NA,TRBJ1-6,TGTGCCAGCAGCTTAGCAGCCCGGGCGGGGGGCTCACCCCTCCACTTT,CASSLAARAGGSPLHF
NA,TRBV7-8,TRBD1,TRBJ1-4,TGTGCCAGCAGCCCTCACAGGGGGCCGAGTGAAAAACTGTTTTTT,CASSPHRGPSEKLFF
NA,TRBV29-1,NA,TRBJ1-2,TGCAGCGGCGTGGGACTTAATGGCTACACCTTC,CSGVGLNGYTF
NA,TRBV25-1,NA,TRBJ1-4,TGTGCCAGCAGCCCTCGAGGGTCGAGTGAAAAACTGTTTTTT,CASSPRGSSEKLFF
NA,TRBV30,NA,TRBJ1-1,TGTGCCTGGAGTGTACTGAGAGGAAACACTGAAGCTTTCTTT,CAWSVLRGNTEAFF
NA,TRBV21-1,NA,TRBJ1-5,TGTGCCAGCAGCAATCGATTCACGGACAGGGTGCGCAATCAGCCCCAGCATTTT,CASSNRFTDRVRNQPQHF
NA,TRBV4-1,TRBD1,TRBJ1-5,TGCGCCAGCAGCTATACAGGGGACGGGCAGCCCCAGCATTTT,CASSYTGDGQPQHF
many,TRBV7-9,TRBD2,TRBJ2-1,TGTGCCAGCAGCTTAGGTGGGACTAGCGAGTTCTTC,CASSLGGTSEFF
NA,TRBV5-6,NA,TRBJ1-3,TGTGCCAGCAGCTTGTCAGGAAACACCATATATTTT,CASSLSGNTIYF
NA,TRBV2,TRBD1,TRBJ2-7,TGTGCCAGCAGGCGTACAGGGGGTGGATCCGACGAGCAGTACTTC,CASRRTGGGSDEQYF
NA,TRBV5-1,TRBD1,TRBJ2-1,TGCGCCAGCAGCTTGGCCGCCGGACAGGGGAGGAATGAGCAGTTCTTC,CASSLAAGQGRNEQFF
NA,TRBV5-6,NA,TRBJ1-1,TGTGCCAGCAGCTTGCAGGGGCGCGGCACTGAAGCTTTCTTT,CASSLQGRGTEAFF
once,TRBV5-1,NA,TRBJ1-5,TGCGCCAGCAGTCCCGGGAGGGAAGAGCAGCCCCAGCATTTT,CASSPGREEQPQHF
NA,TRBV19,NA,TRBJ1-2,TGTGCCGCTAAGACGGACAAGGGGGGCTACACCTTC,CAAKTDKGGYTF
NA,TRBV27,NA,TRBJ1-2,TGTGCCAGCAGTTTATCGAGCGGGGTACCTAAGGCGTACACCTTC,CASSLSSGVPKAYTF
NA,TRBV18,NA,TRBJ1-3,TGTGCCAGCTCACCAACGACAGGACCCGGAAACACCATATATTTT,CASSPTTGPGNTIYF
NA,TRBV2,TRBD1,TRBJ1-5,TGTGCCAGCAGCGGAGACAGGGGGGGGGAACTTCAGCCCCAGCATTTT,CASSGDRGGELQPQHF
NA,TRBV5-1,NA,TRBJ2-2,TGCGCCAGCAGCTTGTTACCAGGCGGGGATGCCGGGGAGCTGTTTTTT,CASSLLPGGDAGELFF
NA,TRBV5-6,NA,TRBJ2-3,TGTGCCAGCAGCCCCGGAACTAGAGGAAGAGGAGATACGCAGTATTTT,CASSPGTRGRGDTQYF
NA,TRBV2,TRBD1,TRBJ2-6,TGTGCCAGCAACCGGGACAGGGCATACTCTGGGGCCAACGTCCTGACTTTC,CASNRDRAYSGANVLTF
NA,TRBV6-1,TRBD2,TRBJ2-7,TGTGCCAGCAGTGAACAGCGAAAGCTAGCGGGACGACGGGGCTACGAGCAGTACTTC,CASSEQRKLAGRRGYEQYF
NA,TRBV28,NA,TRBJ1-5,TGTGCCAGCAGCACACGTAGCGGTAGCAATCAGCCCCAGCATTTT,CASSTRSGSNQPQHF
NA,TRBV5-4,TRBD1,TRBJ1-3,TGTGCCAGCAGCCGGGGGACAGCCCTGGGTGGAAACACCATATATTTT,CASSRGTALGGNTIYF
NA,TRBV5-1,TRBD1,TRBJ2-5,TGCGCCAGCAGCTTGGGGCAGGGGGCGCAGGCCCAGTACTTC,CASSLGQGAQAQYF
NA,TRBV25-1,NA,TRBJ2-3,TGTGCCAGCAGTGAAGAACTCCGGGATACGCAGTATTTT,CASSEELRDTQYF
NA,TRBV4-2,TRBD1,TRBJ1-2,TGTGCCAGCAGCCAAGATCCGGGACAGCCACTCATTGACTATGGCTACACCTTC,CASSQDPGQPLIDYGYTF
NA,TRBV2,NA,TRBJ1-4,TGTGCCAGCAGTGAAACTAGGGCCGGTAATGAAAAACTGTTTTTT,CASSETRAGNEKLFF
NA,TRBV7-2,TRBD2,TRBJ2-5,TGTGCCAGCAGCTTAGGACTAGCGGGCGGCGAGACCCAGTACTTC,CASSLGLAGGETQYF
NA,TRBV19,NA,TRBJ2-7,TGTGCCAGTAGTCCAAACGGGGTCAGCGCGACCTACGAGCAGTACTTC,CASSPNGVSATYEQYF